The 22 T cell receptor beta chains in this list originate from one sample, sequenced in a study of read filtering for tumor transcriptome and immune sequencing. This library used approximately 390 ng RNA and molecular barcoded adaptors spanning alpha/delta and beta/gamma chains. TCRdb reprocessed the reads via MiXCR and lists one record per CDR3 protein. Among some 120,000 distinct CDR3 sequences listed, roughly 13% were seen once. The sample consisted of a population of CD138-negative cells sorted from bone marrow. These receptors came from a donor aged 40 or over with multiple myeloma.

This clonotype was detected many times. This sequence joins TRBV12-3 or TRBV12-4 and TRBJ2-2, with D possibly TRBD1 on 6 matching bases. The CDR3 runs 13 residues. V was clipped by 7 bases and J by 1 base, with 7 bases between them. In DNA form, the CDR3 reads TGTGCCAGCACCAGGGGGAACACCGGGGAGCTGTTTTTT. Protein: CASTRGNTGELFF.

This clonotype was picked up a small number of times. A read error may be the cause here, since a much bigger clone is one base away. This chain joins TRBV10-3 and TRBJ2-7, with D unclear. The germline CDR1 and CDR2 sequences are ENHRY and SYGVKD. CDR3 size: 14 residues. V lost 7 bases and J lost 2, with 15 bases in between. Here the CDR3 reads CAIKPGPSPYEQYF. In nucleotides, the CDR3 is TGTGCCATCAAGCCCGGGCCATCCCCCTACGAGCAGTACTTC.

On this clonotype itself: This clone may be a read error of a much larger clone one base away. The V gene is TRBV20-1, the J gene TRBJ1-2; 9 bases align to TRBD1. CDR3 length equals 15 residues. The trim removed 4 bases at V and 4 bases at J, leaving 10 bases unmatched. CDR1 is DFQATT and CDR2 is SNEGSKA in the germline V gene (reference sequence). For the CDR3, the DNA is TGCAGTGCTACCTTGACAGGGGGAACGATCTATGGCTACACCTTC. This gives the protein CSATLTGGTIYGYTF.

This clonotype was detected ten times or more. The chain couples TRBV29-1 to TRBJ2-3, with D possibly TRBD2 on 5 matching bases. Trimming took 3 bases from V and 5 from J, leaving 12 bases between them. CDR1 is SQVTM, CDR2 ANQGSEA, per germline. The CDR3 length is 13 residues. This chain's CDR3 is CSVEAHGGDTQYF. The CDR3 DNA follows: TGCAGCGTTGAGGCTCATGGAGGAGATACGCAGTATTTT.

This clonotype showed up many times. This chain links TRBV30 with TRBJ1-1; the match to TRBD1 covers 8 bases. The V segment lost 4 bases and the J segment 0 bases; nucleotides outside the gene matches: 7. The CDR3 is 15 residues long. CDR1 is GTSNPN, CDR2 SVGIG, per germline (reference sequence). The CDR3 region is CAWKTPGQVNTEAFF. CDR3 sequence (DNA): TGTGCCTGGAAAACCCCGGGACAGGTGAACACTGAAGCTTTCTTT.

The table lists this clonotype with many counts. This chain connects TRBV3-1 to TRBJ1-1, with unresolved D. This CDR3 has 12 residues. Trimming took off 3 bases at V and 1 base at J, with 3 bases between the two ends. CDR1 and CDR2 from the germline V gene are LGHDT and YNNKEL (reference sequence). The CDR3 bases are TGTGCCAGCAGCCACCCGAACACTGAAGCTTTCTTT. Translating gives CASSHPNTEAFF.

The table lists this clonotype with many counts. The chain uses TRBV6-5 and TRBJ2-1; 15 bases agree with TRBD2. In germline, CDR1 is MNHEY, CDR2 SVGAGI. There are 15 residues in the CDR3. V lost 4 bases to trimming and J lost 8 bases; unmatched junction nucleotides: 3. This CDR3 reads CASSFGTSGRYEQFF. CDR3 in DNA: TGTGCCAGCAGTTTTGGGACTAGCGGGAGGTATGAGCAGTTCTTC.

This clonotype was seen at least ten times. The V call is TRBV7-2, the J call TRBJ2-2; D remains unclear. This CDR3 is built from 12 residues. V lost 5 bases to trimming and J lost 8 bases, with 9 bases between them. Germline CDR1 reads SGHTA; CDR2 reads FQGNSA. CDR3 in amino acids: CASSPSEGELFF. CDR3 bases: TGTGCCAGCAGCCCCTCGGAAGGGGAGCTGTTTTTT.

This chain connects TRBV29-1 to TRBJ2-1; 7 bases are shared with TRBD1. The V gene end was trimmed by 4 bases and the J gene end by 4 bases; junction bases not matched to a gene: 4. The CDR3 is made up of 13 amino acids. Germline-derived CDR1 and CDR2 are SQVTM and ANQGSEA. The CDR3 region is CSVGRDRYNEQFF. As DNA, the CDR3 is TGCAGCGTTGGCCGGGACAGATACAATGAGCAGTTCTTC.

This clonotype appeared many times. The genes are TRBV7-9 and TRBJ2-1; 8 nucleotides align to TRBD2. Per the germline V gene, CDR1 is SEHNR and CDR2 is FQNEAQ (reference sequence). Trimming at V came to 4 bases and at J to 2 bases, leaving 4 bases not matched to a gene. This CDR3 has 15 residues. The CDR3 spells CASSSGLATYNEQFF. CDR3 sequence (DNA): TGTGCCAGCAGCTCTGGACTAGCTACCTACAATGAGCAGTTCTTC.

This clonotype was seen ten or more times. V and J are TRBV7-2 and TRBJ2-7; D not certain. CDR3 length: 14 amino acids. Germline lookup yields CDR1 SGHTA and CDR2 FQGNSA. Deletions cut 1 base from V and 2 bases from J, with 9 bases between. The CDR3 region is CASSLEWATYEQYF. In DNA form, the CDR3 reads TGTGCCAGCAGCTTAGAGTGGGCTACCTACGAGCAGTACTTC.

This clonotype occurred many times. The chain couples TRBV7-3 to TRBJ2-1; 9 nucleotides align to TRBD2. There are 15 residues in the CDR3. V trimming: 4 bases; J trimming: 9 bases; junction bases outside the gene matches: 10. Looked up from germline, CDR1 is SGHTA and CDR2 is FQGTGA. CDR3 DNA sequence: TGTGCCAGCAGCTCCCACGCGGGAGGGCCCGGTGAGCAGTTCTTC. Amino acid sequence: CASSSHAGGPGEQFF.

Note on this clonotype: Being one base from a much bigger clone, this may be a read error. The V and J genes are TRBV6-5 and TRBJ2-5, with unresolved D. Looked up from germline, CDR1 is MNHEY and CDR2 is SVGAGI. This CDR3 has 14 residues. Trimming took off 0 bases at V and 4 bases at J, with 9 bases between the two ends. Written as DNA, the CDR3 is TGTGCCAGCAGTTACTCGACCATGGTAGAGACCCAGTACTTC. Encoded protein: CASSYSTMVETQYF.

Turning to this clonotype: A read error may account for a junction end that differs from germline. The rearrangement links TRBV7-9 to TRBJ1-4; possibly TRBD1 for D (6 bases). CDR3 length: 14 residues. The V gene's germline CDR1 is SEHNR and CDR2 FQNEAQ (reference sequence). CDR3 region: CASSLGHIQEKRFF. For the CDR3, the DNA is TGTGCCAGCAGCTTGGGACACATACAAGAAAAACGGTTTTTT.

The chain joins TRBV20-1 to TRBJ2-1; D call uncertain. This CDR3 comprises 11 residues. Between the trimmed V and J ends, which lost 6 bases and 8 bases, there was a span of 11 bases. From germline, CDR1 is DFQATT and CDR2 SNEGSKA (reference sequence). The CDR3 nucleotides read TGCAGTGCAGAATATCCGGATGAGCAGTTCTTC. Amino acids: CSAEYPDEQFF.

The table lists this clonotype with many counts. The V call is TRBV20-1, the J call TRBJ2-1; D ambiguous. CDR1 and CDR2 (germline): DFQATT, SNEGSKA (reference sequence). Deletions cut 5 bases from V and 4 bases from J, with 15 bases between. The length of the CDR3 is 14 residues. In DNA, the CDR3 is TGCAGTGCTCCGAGCGCGCGCAATTACAATGAGCAGTTCTTC. Its translation: CSAPSARNYNEQFF.

This clonotype was counted only a few times. Being one base from a much bigger clone, this may be a read error. This sequence joins TRBV29-1 and TRBJ1-1; no firm D call. Germline CDR1 is SQVTM and CDR2 is ANQGSEA. This CDR3 is 12 amino acids long. V was cut by 5 bases and J by 5 bases, with 12 bases left in between. The CDR3 loop is CSVPQGQTEAFF. CDR3 DNA: TGCAGCGTTCCCCAAGGGCAAACTGAAGCTTTCTTT.

The sample holds many counts of this clonotype. The chain employs TRBV5-1 and TRBJ2-6, with TRBD2 matching 8 bases. This CDR3 has 17 residues. Germline-derived CDR1 and CDR2 are SGHRS and YFSETQ. Germline trimming cut 5 bases from V and 0 bases from J; bases unmatched to any gene: 7. CDR3 nucleotide sequence: TGCGCCAGCAGTATTAGCGGGATCTACTCTGGGGCCAACGTCCTGACTTTC. Amino acids: CASSISGIYSGANVLTF.

This clonotype came up many times. V is TRBV7-2 and J is TRBJ2-5, with 11 positions matching TRBD1. CDR3 size: 14 residues. The germline CDR1 and CDR2 sequences are SGHTA and FQGNSA. V was clipped by 5 bases and J by 4 bases; unmatched bases: 3. As DNA, the CDR3 is TGTGCCAGCAGCCCGGACAGGGGGCCAGAGACCCAGTACTTC. This gives the protein CASSPDRGPETQYF.

This clonotype was recorded at least ten times. The chain links TRBV3-1 to TRBJ1-1, with a possible D match to TRBD1 (6 bases). The V end lost 4 bases, the J end lost 7 bases, and 13 bases lay between the germline ends. This CDR3 comprises 13 residues. Germline V CDR1 and CDR2: LGHDT, YNNKEL (reference sequence). This CDR3 reads CASSPRGTDEAFF. CDR3 coding DNA: TGTGCCAGCAGCCCGAGGGGGACGGATGAAGCTTTCTTT.

This clonotype was seen many times. The chain carries TRBV11-1 and TRBJ2-1; D is unresolved. The CDR3 is 14 amino acids. V lost 5 bases, J lost 2 bases, and 10 bases lay in between. Germline CDR1 is SGHAT and CDR2 is FQDESV (reference sequence). Here the CDR3 reads CASSPPIAYNEQFF. DNA of the CDR3: TGTGCCAGCAGCCCCCCTATTGCCTACAATGAGCAGTTCTTC.

V gene TRBV20-1 combines with J gene TRBJ1-5, with D unclear. The V and J ends lost 3 bases and 2 bases respectively, with 8 bases between them. This CDR3 has 13 amino acids. Germline CDR1 is DFQATT and CDR2 is SNEGSKA (reference sequence). CDR3 DNA sequence: TGCAGTGCTAGTGCCGGGGGCAATCAGCCCCAGCATTTT. It codes for CSASAGGNQPQHF.